A single sample gave rise to the 8 T cell receptor beta chains below, sequenced in a study of beta chain features in type 1 diabetes. Expressed TCRB transcripts were sequenced because the entire RNA isolate underwent reverse transcription. TCRdb's copy holds only in-frame clones and misses some; the assay was immunoSEQ multiplex PCR. The data contain some 900,000 clones, around a sixth of them singletons. Sequenced sample: naive CD4+ T cells from blood. Every receptor here comes from a woman younger than 35 in good health.

This clone was counted only a few times. V usage is TRBV7-2 and J usage is TRBJ2-2; no clear D gene. Per germline, CDR1 SGHTA and CDR2 FQGNSA. CDR3 size: 15 residues. Between the trimmed V and J ends, which lost 1 base and 5 bases, there was a span of 11 bases. The CDR3: CASSLDRVPTGELFF. CDR3 coding DNA: TGTGCCAGCAGCTTAGACCGGGTTCCTACCGGGGAGCTGTTTTTT. The full variable domain, with the rest looked up from reference TRBV7-2 and TRBJ2-2, is GAGVSQSPSNKVTEKGKDVELRCDPISGHTALYWYRQSLGQGLEFLIYFQGNSAPDKSGLPSDRFSAERTGGSVSTLTIQRTQQEDSAVYLCASSLDRVPTGELFFGEGSRLTVL.

There are a few counts of this clone. The rearrangement joins TRBV4-2 to TRBJ1-2; D perhaps matches TRBD1 (5 bases). CDR1 is LGHNA, CDR2 YNFKEQ, per germline. Trimming cost V 0 bases and J 6 bases, with 14 bases left between them. This CDR3 has 15 amino acids. DNA for the CDR3: TGTGCCAGCAGCCAAGATTCGGGCAGGGAGGATGGCTACACCTTC. Protein sequence: CASSQDSGREDGYTF.

This chain joins TRBV28 and TRBJ2-7, with 10 nucleotides matching TRBD2. Germline CDR1 MDHEN, CDR2 SYDVKM. The ends lost 5 bases at V and 0 bases at J; junction bases unmatched: 7. This CDR3 comprises 16 residues. The DNA for the CDR3 is TGTGCCAGCAGTCGAAGCCTAGCGGGGGTCTCCTACGAGCAGTACTTC. This gives the protein CASSRSLAGVSYEQYF. The full variable domain, completed using reference TRBV28 and TRBJ2-7, is DVKVTQSSRYLVKRTGEKVFLECVQDMDHENMFWYRQDPGLGLRLIYFSYDVKMKEKGDIPEGYSVSREKKERFSLILESASTNQTSMYLCASSRSLAGVSYEQYFGPGTRLTVT.

This rearrangement joins TRBV5-5 to TRBJ1-2; 10 bases fit TRBD1. The CDR3 contains 13 residues. Germline V gene data show CDR1 as SGHKS and CDR2 as YYEKEE (reference sequence). V was clipped by 4 bases and J by 6 bases; unmatched bases: 3. The CDR3 region has the DNA TGTGCCAGCAGCGTTGGGACAGGGGATGGCTACACCTTC. Its translation: CASSVGTGDGYTF.

The chain employs TRBV7-8 and TRBJ1-3, with D maybe TRBD1 (5 bases). Trimming stripped 3 bases from V and 0 bases from J, with 15 bases between. CDR1 is SGHVS, CDR2 FQNEAQ, per germline. The CDR3 is 17 amino acids. CDR3 amino acids: CASSLRTRSSSGNTIYF. The CDR3 nucleotides are TGTGCCAGCAGCTTGCGGACACGTAGCAGCTCTGGAAACACCATATATTTT.

J is TRBJ2-2 and V is TRBV11-3, with 9 bases that match TRBD2. Germline V CDR1 and CDR2: SGHNT, YENEEA. This CDR3 region has 16 residues. The V segment lost 5 bases and the J segment 0 bases; nucleotides outside the gene matches: 4. CDR3 coding DNA: TGTGCCAGCAGCCCAGGACTAGCGTCGAACACCGGGGAGCTGTTTTTT. Residues: CASSPGLASNTGELFF.

The chain has TRBV5-6 and TRBJ2-2; 8 bases fit TRBD1. Germline assignment: CDR1 SGHDT and CDR2 YYEEEE. V was clipped by 4 bases and J by 6 bases; unmatched bases: 14. This CDR3 contains 17 residues. This CDR3 reads CASSRGTRTGRPGELFF. The CDR3 DNA follows: TGTGCCAGCAGCCGGGGAACTCGGACAGGGCGTCCCGGGGAGCTGTTTTTT.

The chain employs TRBV18 and TRBJ2-2; 10 nucleotides align to TRBD2. The V gene's germline CDR1 is KGHSH and CDR2 LQKENI. The CDR3 is made up of 19 amino acids. The V gene end was trimmed by 4 bases and the J gene end by 0 bases; junction bases not matched to a gene: 11. DNA of the CDR3: TGTGCCAGCTCACGAAACCCCCACCTAGCGGGAGCGAACACCGGGGAGCTGTTTTTT. Translation gives CASSRNPHLAGANTGELFF.